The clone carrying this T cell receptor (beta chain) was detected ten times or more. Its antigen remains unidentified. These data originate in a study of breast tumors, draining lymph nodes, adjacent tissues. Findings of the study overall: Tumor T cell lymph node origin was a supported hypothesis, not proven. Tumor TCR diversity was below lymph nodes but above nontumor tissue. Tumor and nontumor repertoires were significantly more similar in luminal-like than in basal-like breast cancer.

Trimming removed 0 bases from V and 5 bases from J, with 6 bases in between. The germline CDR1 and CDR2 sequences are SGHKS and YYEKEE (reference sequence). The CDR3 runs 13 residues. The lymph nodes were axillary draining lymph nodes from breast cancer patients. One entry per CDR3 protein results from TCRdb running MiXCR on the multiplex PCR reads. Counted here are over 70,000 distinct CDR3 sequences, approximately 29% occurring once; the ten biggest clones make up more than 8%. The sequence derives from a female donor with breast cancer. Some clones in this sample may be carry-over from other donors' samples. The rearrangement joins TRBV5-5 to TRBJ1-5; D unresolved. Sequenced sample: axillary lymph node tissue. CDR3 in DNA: TGTGCCAGCAGCTTGGCTATGGATCAGCCCCAGCATTTT. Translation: CASSLAMDQPQHF.